These 18 T cell receptor beta chains originate from one sample sequenced in a study of shared clonotypes between healthy human individuals. Some clones are missing from TCRdb's copy, which holds only in-frame ones; the method was immunoSEQ multiplex PCR. The table has around 330,000 clones, around two thirds seen once. Material: memory CD4+ T cells sorted from blood. Subset given: CD45RA-negative fraction. All receptors come from a man under 40 in good health.

The chain recombines TRBV7-2 with TRBJ2-3; TRBD2 might be the D (5 bases). Per germline, CDR1 SGHTA and CDR2 FQGNSA. CDR3 size: 14 residues. V dropped 1 base and J dropped 4 bases, with 9 bases sitting between them. CDR3 DNA: TGTGCCAGCAGCTTAGGAGGGAGTGCAGATACGCAGTATTTT. Residues: CASSLGGSADTQYF. Filled out from reference TRBV7-2 and TRBJ2-3, the complete variable domain reads GAGVSQSPSNKVTEKGKDVELRCDPISGHTALYWYRQSLGQGLEFLIYFQGNSAPDKSGLPSDRFSAERTGGSVSTLTIQRTQQEDSAVYLCASSLGGSADTQYFGPGTRLTVL.

The chain couples TRBV7-9 to TRBJ1-2, with D unresolved. With 2 bases removed from V and 8 bases from J, the gap between germline ends came to 12 bases. This CDR3 spans 13 amino acids. CDR1 and CDR2 (germline): SEHNR, FQNEAQ (reference sequence). Here the CDR3 DNA reads TGTGCCAGCAGCTTAACAGAGCGTGGAGGCTACACCTTC. Its protein is CASSLTERGGYTF. Based on the CDR3 plus reference TRBV7-9 and TRBJ1-2, the full variable domain is DTGVSQNPRHKITKRGQNVTFRCDPISEHNRLYWYRQTLGQGPEFLTYFQNEAQLEKSRLLSDRFSAERPKGSFSTLEIQRTEQGDSAMYLCASSLTERGGYTFGSGTRLTVV.

The chain joins TRBV27 to TRBJ2-7, with 8 nucleotides matching TRBD2. Germline CDR1 reads MNHEY; CDR2 reads SMNVEV (reference sequence). J lost 5 bases, V lost 1 base, and 10 bases had no gene match. The length of the CDR3 is 16 residues. The CDR3, as DNA: TGTGCCAGCAGTTTATTGGGTAGCGGGAATCGCAACGAGCAGTACTTC. Translated: CASSLLGSGNRNEQYF.

The chain is built from TRBV5-1 and TRBJ2-1; 12 bases line up with TRBD2. The CDR3 consists of 17 residues. With 0 bases clipped from V and 10 bases from J, the junction kept 11 bases outside the gene matches. Germline V gives CDR1 SGHRS, CDR2 YFSETQ. In DNA, the CDR3 is TGCGCCAGCAGCTTGGGGCCTACCGGGACTAGCGGGCCAGAGCAGTTCTTC. Its translation: CASSLGPTGTSGPEQFF.

This chain links TRBV5-1 with TRBJ2-6; D is perhaps TRBD2 (6 bases). Germline lookup yields CDR1 SGHRS and CDR2 YFSETQ. V shed 7 bases and J shed 1 base, with 9 bases lying between them. CDR3 length equals 14 residues. CDR3 sequence: CASGRGSGANVLTF. Here the CDR3 DNA reads TGCGCCAGCGGACGGGGGTCTGGGGCCAACGTCCTGACTTTC.

V gene TRBV2 combines with J gene TRBJ2-7, with D possibly being TRBD1 (6 bases). Trimming left V 6 bases short and J 5 bases short, with 17 bases between. This CDR3 is built from 14 residues. Germline V gene lookup returns CDR1 SNHLY and CDR2 FYNNEI. Written as DNA, the CDR3 is TGTGCCAGCAGGAAACGGGACACATCGGACGAGCAGTACTTC. Translating gives CASRKRDTSDEQYF. The full variable domain, its missing parts supplied by reference TRBV2 and TRBJ2-7, is EPEVTQTPSHQVTQMGQEVILRCVPISNHLYFYWYRQILGQKVEFLVSFYNNEISEKSEIFDDQFSVERPDGSNFTLKIRSTKLEDSAMYFCASRKRDTSDEQYFGPGTRLTVT.

The chain employs TRBV2 and TRBJ2-5; possible D gene TRBD2, 6 bases. Germline assignment: CDR1 SNHLY and CDR2 FYNNEI. V was clipped by 6 bases and J by 2 bases, with 16 bases between them. The CDR3 runs to 15 residues. The CDR3 is CASSSTWGEQETQYF. In DNA, the CDR3 is TGTGCCAGCAGCTCCACTTGGGGGGAGCAAGAGACCCAGTACTTC.

V gene TRBV12-2 combines with J gene TRBJ1-2; the table assigns TRBD1, which was not confirmed against the DNA. TRBV12-2 is a known pseudogene. This CDR3 spans 20 amino acids. The CDR3 nucleotides are TGTGCAAGTCGCTTAGCCCTACGGAGGGGCTACAGGGGGAATAACTATGGCTACACCTTC. It specifies CASRLALRRGYRGNNYGYTF.

This clone was recorded a few times. CDR3 DNA: TGTGCCAGCAGCTTGTGGTCGACAGCATCTGGAAACACCATATATTTT. Its translation is CASSLWSTASGNTIYF. This rearrangement joins TRBV5-6 to TRBJ1-3; tentative D call: TRBD1 (5 bases). Germline CDR1 SGHDT, CDR2 YYEEEE. The CDR3 is made up of 16 amino acids. Trimming stripped 1 base from V and 1 base from J, with 12 bases between.

The chain recombines TRBV7-6 with TRBJ2-3; a possible D gene is TRBD1 (5 bases). The CDR3 covers 18 residues. Per germline, CDR1 SGHVS and CDR2 FNYEAQ. V was pared by 2 bases and J by 4 bases, with 22 bases between. The CDR3 here is CASSLTAFWGEIADTQYF. The CDR3 DNA is TGTGCCAGCAGCTTAACCGCCTTCTGGGGCGAGATAGCAGATACGCAGTATTTT.

The gene calls are TRBV11-2 and TRBJ2-7; 9 bases fit TRBD2. CDR1 SGHAT and CDR2 FQNNGV come from the germline V gene. V dropped 2 bases and J dropped 2; count of bases not matched to a gene: 7. This CDR3 is 16 amino acids long. The CDR3 coding sequence is TGTGCCAGCAGCTTATACTTTAGCGGGAGAACCTACGAGCAGTACTTC. As protein: CASSLYFSGRTYEQYF.

The genes are TRBV10-2 and TRBJ2-2; no clear D. CDR1 is WSHSY and CDR2 is SAAADI in the germline V gene. Trimming pared 0 bases from V and 3 bases from J, leaving 5 bases between. This CDR3 contains 14 residues. CDR3: CASSESAHTGELFF. CDR3 nucleotides: TGCGCCAGCAGTGAGTCCGCGCACACCGGGGAGCTGTTTTTT.

The chain carries TRBV5-1 and TRBJ2-3; perhaps TRBD1 as D (6 bases). The CDR3 spans 13 residues. The V and J ends lost 3 bases and 8 bases respectively, with 13 bases between them. Germline V gene lookup returns CDR1 SGHRS and CDR2 YFSETQ. The CDR3 is CASSSAGDRTQYF. The CDR3 DNA sequence: TGCGCCAGCAGCTCAGCAGGGGATCGTACGCAGTATTTT.

The chain carries TRBV6-5 and TRBJ1-1; a weak D match, TRBD1 (5 bases). CDR3 length: 15 amino acids. Germline V CDR1 and CDR2: MNHEY, SVGAGI. V was trimmed by 0 bases and J by 2 bases, leaving 10 bases between them. CDR3 loop: CASSYSTRGNTEAFF. CDR3 bases: TGTGCCAGCAGTTACTCGACTAGGGGCAACACTGAAGCTTTCTTT.

The V and J genes are TRBV11-3 and TRBJ2-1, with 12 bases lining up with TRBD2. Germline V lookup: CDR1 SGHNT, CDR2 YENEEA. The V and J ends lost 1 base and 11 bases, in that order; junction bases with no gene match: 12. The CDR3 contains 17 residues. The CDR3 loop reads CASSLGALAGGPLKQFF. The CDR3 DNA is TGTGCCAGCAGCTTAGGGGCCCTAGCGGGAGGGCCTTTAAAGCAGTTCTTC.

The chain is built from TRBV5-1 and TRBJ2-7; D is undetermined. The CDR3 runs to 13 residues. The V and J ends lost 4 bases and 0 bases respectively, with 8 bases between them. CDR1 SGHRS and CDR2 YFSETQ come from the germline V gene. CDR3 nucleotide sequence: TGCGCCAGCAGCCCTCTAAGCTCCTACGAGCAGTACTTC. Its translation is CASSPLSSYEQYF.

This chain links TRBV5-4 with TRBJ2-4; TRBD2 matches at 13 bases. Per the germline V gene, CDR1 is SGHNT and CDR2 is YYREEE (reference sequence). The V gene end was trimmed by 3 bases and the J gene end by 9 bases; junction bases not matched to a gene: 18. CDR3 length: 19 amino acids. The CDR3 loop reads CASSSDTSGRAGGRGIQYF. In DNA form, the CDR3 reads TGTGCCAGCAGCTCGGATACTAGCGGGAGGGCCGGGGGTAGGGGCATTCAGTACTTC.

This clone occurred many times. The chain joins TRBV19 to TRBJ1-2; D possibly corresponds to TRBD1 (6 bases). Per germline, CDR1 LNHDA and CDR2 SQIVND (reference sequence). V dropped 7 bases and J dropped 6 bases, with 18 bases sitting between them. The CDR3 is made up of 14 amino acids. The CDR3 region has the DNA TGTGCCAGTATCAACAGGGAAGGCTCGAATGGCTACACCTTC. Amino acid sequence: CASINREGSNGYTF.